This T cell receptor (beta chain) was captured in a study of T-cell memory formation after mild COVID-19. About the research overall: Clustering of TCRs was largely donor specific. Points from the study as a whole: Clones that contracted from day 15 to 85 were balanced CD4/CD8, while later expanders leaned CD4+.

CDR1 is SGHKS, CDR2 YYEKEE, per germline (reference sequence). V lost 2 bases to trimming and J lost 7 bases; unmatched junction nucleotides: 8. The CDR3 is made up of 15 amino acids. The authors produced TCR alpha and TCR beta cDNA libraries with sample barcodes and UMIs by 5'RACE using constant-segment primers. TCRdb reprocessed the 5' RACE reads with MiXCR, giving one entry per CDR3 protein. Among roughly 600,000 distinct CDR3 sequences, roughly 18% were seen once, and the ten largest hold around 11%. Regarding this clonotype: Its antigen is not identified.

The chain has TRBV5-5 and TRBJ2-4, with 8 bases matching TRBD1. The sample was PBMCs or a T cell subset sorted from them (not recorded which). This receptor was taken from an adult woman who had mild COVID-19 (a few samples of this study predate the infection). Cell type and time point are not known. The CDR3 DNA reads TGTGCCAGCAGCTTATCGGGCAGGGGGCCGAACATTCAGTACTTC. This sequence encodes CASSLSGRGPNIQYF.